These 17 T cell receptor beta chains originate from one sample sequenced in a study of CD8 T cells in ankylosing spondylitis. TCRdb re-derived calls from the 5' RACE reads in MiXCR, one entry per CDR3 protein. Of under 300,000 distinct CDR3 sequences detected, under 20% appear once; the ten largest clones hold around 33%. Sequenced sample: blood, either unsorted or a sorted T cell fraction (not recorded which). These receptors all stem from a male donor with ankylosing spondylitis or in good health (not recorded which).

The J gene is TRBJ1-2, the V gene TRBV3-1; 12 bases agree with TRBD1. The CDR3 has 14 amino acids. V lost 7 bases, J lost 8 bases, and 8 bases stayed unmatched. Germline V CDR1 and CDR2: LGHDT, YNNKEL (reference sequence). DNA for the CDR3: TGTGCCAGCACCGGGACAGGGGGCGCGACCGGCTACACCTTC. The encoded protein is CASTGTGGATGYTF.

This clonotype was counted a single time. V usage is TRBV6-5 and J usage is TRBJ2-5, with D maybe TRBD2 (7 bases). CDR1 and CDR2 from the germline V gene are MNHEY and SVGAGI. The CDR3 spans 15 residues. V was cut by 0 bases and J by 7 bases, with 15 bases left in between. CDR3 sequence: CASSYSGLGGGTQYF. The CDR3 DNA sequence: TGTGCCAGCAGTTACTCGGGTCTGGGAGGGGGGACCCAGTACTTC.

Regarding this clonotype: A much more abundant neighbour one base away suggests this may be a read error. The chain combines TRBV9 with TRBJ2-1; TRBD1 agrees at 7 bases. Germline CDR1 is SGDLS and CDR2 is YYNGEE. The CDR3 runs 16 residues. With V trimmed by 0 bases and J by 8 bases, 11 bases remained unmatched. The DNA of the CDR3 is TGTGCCAGCAGCGTAGAGGGGGCGGGCCCCGAAGATGAGCAGTTCTTC. Translated, it gives CASSVEGAGPEDEQFF. Based on the CDR3 plus reference TRBV9 and TRBJ2-1, the full variable domain is DSGVTQTPKHLITATGQRVTLRCSPRSGDLSVYWYQQSLDQGLQFLIQYYNGEERAKGNILERFSAQQFPDLHSELNLSSLELGDSALYFCASSVEGAGPEDEQFFGPGTRLTVL.

This clonotype was picked up a small number of times. This rearrangement joins TRBV20-1 to TRBJ2-7, with 7 bases identical to TRBD1. This CDR3 comprises 21 residues. Germline V gene data show CDR1 as DFQATT and CDR2 as SNEGSKA (reference sequence). The ends lost 0 bases at V and 2 bases at J; junction bases unmatched: 25. CDR3 in amino acids: CSARDLRGTGAGAETPYEQYF. CDR3 in DNA: TGCAGTGCTAGAGATCTTCGTGGTACAGGGGCCGGCGCAGAGACTCCCTACGAGCAGTACTTC.

This clonotype was recorded many times. The CDR3 reads CASSDPTTAEQFF. The CDR3 DNA is TGTGCCAGCAGCGACCCGACTACCGCAGAGCAGTTCTTC. The chain recombines TRBV7-3 with TRBJ2-1, with D perhaps matching TRBD2 (5 bases). The V and J ends lost 5 bases and 10 bases respectively, with 15 bases between them. CDR1 is SGHTA and CDR2 is FQGTGA in the germline V gene. The CDR3 has 13 residues.

The rearrangement joins TRBV2 to TRBJ2-7, with 12 bases aligning to TRBD2. CDR1 is SNHLY, CDR2 FYNNEI, per germline. The ends lost 10 bases at V and 3 bases at J; junction bases unmatched: 10. The CDR3 has 15 amino acids. This CDR3 reads CATIGETSGGYEQYF. CDR3 sequence (DNA): TGTGCCACCATAGGGGAGACTAGCGGGGGCTACGAGCAGTACTTC.

This clonotype was observed a few times. The chain uses TRBV28 and TRBJ1-4; D unresolved. Germline V lookup: CDR1 MDHEN, CDR2 SYDVKM. This CDR3 comprises 15 residues. Between the trimmed V and J ends, which lost 3 bases and 5 bases, there was a span of 13 bases. The CDR3 is CASSLPLSGNEKLFF. In DNA form, the CDR3 reads TGTGCCAGCAGTTTGCCCCTCTCCGGGAATGAAAAACTGTTTTTT.

The chain employs TRBV20-1 and TRBJ2-1; TRBD2 agrees at 10 bases. V lost 5 bases to trimming and J lost 2 bases; unmatched junction nucleotides: 12. Per germline, CDR1 DFQATT and CDR2 SNEGSKA (reference sequence). CDR3 length: 17 residues. CDR3 region: CSAGKAGGPRTYNEQFF. In DNA, the CDR3 is TGCAGTGCTGGGAAAGCGGGAGGGCCTAGGACCTACAATGAGCAGTTCTTC.

There are many counts of this clonotype. The chain uses TRBV6-5 and TRBJ1-1; D is unclear. Germline loops: CDR1 MNHEY, CDR2 SVGAGI. The CDR3 extends over 13 amino acids. Trimming removed 2 bases from V and 1 base from J, with 5 bases in between. The CDR3 protein is CASSYKENTEAFF. DNA for the CDR3: TGTGCCAGCAGTTACAAGGAGAACACTGAAGCTTTCTTT.

This clonotype was counted a few times. This rearrangement joins TRBV6-5 to TRBJ2-1; TRBD2 agrees at 8 bases. The V gene end was trimmed by 5 bases and the J gene end by 0 bases; junction bases not matched to a gene: 6. The CDR3 runs 16 residues. Germline lookup yields CDR1 MNHEY and CDR2 SVGAGI. The CDR3 sequence is CASSLLAVDSYNEQFF. The CDR3 nucleotides are TGTGCCAGCAGTCTACTAGCGGTTGACTCCTACAATGAGCAGTTCTTC.

The rearrangement uses TRBV10-3 and TRBJ1-2; D is undetermined. Per germline, CDR1 ENHRY and CDR2 SYGVKD. V was clipped by 2 bases and J by 4 bases, with 14 bases between them. CDR3 length: 15 residues. CDR3 sequence reads: CAISEEAEYFYGYTF. In DNA form, the CDR3 reads TGTGCCATCAGTGAGGAGGCGGAATATTTCTATGGCTACACCTTC.

This clonotype was counted between two and nine times. The chain joins TRBV29-1 to TRBJ2-3; no definite D call. The CDR3 runs to 13 residues. V was shortened by 1 base and J by 2 bases, with 7 bases between the two germline ends. Per germline, CDR1 SQVTM and CDR2 ANQGSEA. The CDR3 sequence: CSVEGENTDTQYF. For the CDR3, the DNA is TGCAGCGTTGAAGGTGAAAACACAGATACGCAGTATTTT.

This rearrangement joins TRBV11-1 to TRBJ2-7, with TRBD2 matching over 10 bases. After removal of 4 bases from V and 7 bases from J, the junction contained 22 bases not matched to a gene. The germline gives CDR1 SGHAT, CDR2 FQDESV (reference sequence). The CDR3 has 19 residues. The CDR3 DNA is TGTGCCAGCAGCTCTGGGGGGTATGGAGGACTAGCGGCTCCTGTTGAGCAGTACTTC. It encodes CASSSGGYGGLAAPVEQYF. Supplemented by reference TRBV11-1 and TRBJ2-7, the full variable domain reads EAEVAQSPRYKITEKSQAVAFWCDPISGHATLYWYRQILGQGPELLVQFQDESVVDDSQLPKDRFSAERLKGVDSTLKIQPAELGDSAMYLCASSSGGYGGLAAPVEQYFGPGTRLTVT.

The table lists this clonotype with a few counts. The V gene is TRBV7-9, the J gene TRBJ2-7; possible D gene TRBD1, 6 bases. V lost 7 bases and J lost 2, with 12 bases in between. In germline, CDR1 is SEHNR, CDR2 FQNEAQ (reference sequence). This CDR3 region has 13 residues. The CDR3 sequence: CASTEGDPYEQYF. Here the CDR3 DNA reads TGTGCCAGCACTGAGGGGGACCCCTACGAGCAGTACTTC.

This clonotype was picked up many times. This chain uses TRBV4-1 with TRBJ2-7; the D gene is possibly TRBD2 (6 bases). Germline V gene sequence: CDR1 MGHRA, CDR2 YSYEKL. The CDR3 totals 16 residues. V was clipped by 0 bases and J by 2 bases, with 14 bases between them. CDR3 in amino acids: CASSQDPRGGTYEQYF. The CDR3 DNA reads as TGCGCCAGCAGCCAAGATCCCCGTGGGGGGACCTACGAGCAGTACTTC.

This clonotype was seen a handful of times. The chain carries TRBV7-8 and TRBJ2-1, with 10 nucleotides matching TRBD2. This CDR3 has 17 amino acids. The V gene end was trimmed by 6 bases and the J gene end by 4 bases; junction bases not matched to a gene: 12. Germline values: CDR1 SGHVS, CDR2 FQNEAQ. In nucleotides, the CDR3 is TGTGCCAGCAGACTAGCGGGGCCTCTCACCGTATACAATGAGCAGTTCTTC. It is translated as CASRLAGPLTVYNEQFF.

This clonotype was detected only a few times. The gene calls are TRBV4-1 and TRBJ2-7; D might be TRBD2 (5 bases). Trimming cost V 3 bases and J 4 bases, with 16 bases left between them. Germline-derived CDR1 and CDR2 are MGHRA and YSYEKL. CDR3 size: 15 residues. CDR3 in DNA: TGCGCCAGCAGCCATACGAGCGGCGGAGTTTACGAGCAGTACTTC. Protein sequence: CASSHTSGGVYEQYF.